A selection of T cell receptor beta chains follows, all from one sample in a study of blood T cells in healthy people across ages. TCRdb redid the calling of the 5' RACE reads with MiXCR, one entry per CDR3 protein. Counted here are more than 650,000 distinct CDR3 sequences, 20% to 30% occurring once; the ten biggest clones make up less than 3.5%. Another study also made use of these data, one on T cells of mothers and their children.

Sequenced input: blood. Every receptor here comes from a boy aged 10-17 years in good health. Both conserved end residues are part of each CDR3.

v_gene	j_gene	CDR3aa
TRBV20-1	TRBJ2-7	CSARRQGSVHEQYF
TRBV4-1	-	CASSQDKSPSGVYNEQFF
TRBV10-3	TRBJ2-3	CAIQPAGGSTDTQYF
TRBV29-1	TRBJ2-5	CSTSGGEETQYF
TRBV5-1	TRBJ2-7	CASSLEAGGPHEQYF
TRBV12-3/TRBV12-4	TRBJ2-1	CASRAGSYNEQFF
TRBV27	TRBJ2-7	CASSFGRSHEQYF
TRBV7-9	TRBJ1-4	CASSTHRSEKLFF
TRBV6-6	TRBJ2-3	CASSYASSTDTQYF
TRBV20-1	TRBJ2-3	CSAREGGGAWTDTQYF
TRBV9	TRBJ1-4	CASSVGKGTREKLFF
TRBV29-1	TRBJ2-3	CSVGRGETDTQYF
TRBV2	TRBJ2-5	CASSLAPGQGQETQYF
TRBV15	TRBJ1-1	CATRVQRDTEAFF
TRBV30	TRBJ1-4	CAYGPGQPNEKLFF
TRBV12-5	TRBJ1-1	CASGLGVYTEAFF
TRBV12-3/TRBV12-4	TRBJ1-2	CASSSGTGDNYGYTF
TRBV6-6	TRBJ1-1	CASSNQGAATEAFF
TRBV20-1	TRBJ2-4	CSARVIKGAKNIQYF
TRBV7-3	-	CASSLQGEGEQFF
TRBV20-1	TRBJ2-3	CSANIQGAGDTQYF
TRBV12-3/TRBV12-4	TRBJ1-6	CASRTTGGNSPLHF
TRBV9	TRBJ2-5	CASSAIGASGETQYF
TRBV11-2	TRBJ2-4	CASSARQAKNIQYF
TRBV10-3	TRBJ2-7	CAIGTYEQYF
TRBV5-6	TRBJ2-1	CASSSLTLNEQFF
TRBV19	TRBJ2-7	CATSGTSGYEQYF
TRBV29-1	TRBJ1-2	CSVSGTAGGYGYTF
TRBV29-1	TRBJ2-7	CSVEARGGSYEQYF
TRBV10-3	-	CAISEVAGNNEQFF
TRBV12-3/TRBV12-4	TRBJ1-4	CASSLRGQESEKLFF
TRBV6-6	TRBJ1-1	CASSSDPGHEAFF
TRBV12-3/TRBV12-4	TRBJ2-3	CASSLALLAGSTDTQYF
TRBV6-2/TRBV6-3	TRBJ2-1	CASEGGPYNEQFF
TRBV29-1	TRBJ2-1	CSVRVRGVRDEQFF
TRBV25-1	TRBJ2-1	CASSAFSGTGSYNEQFF
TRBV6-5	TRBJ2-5	CASSYLRQGGRVEQYF
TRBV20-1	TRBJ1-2	CSARVGYGYTF
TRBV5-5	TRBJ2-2	CASSPAGQKNTGELFF
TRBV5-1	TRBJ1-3	CASSETGQGGNTIYF
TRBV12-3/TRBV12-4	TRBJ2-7	CASSPSSLYDEQYF
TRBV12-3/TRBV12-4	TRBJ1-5	CASRGQGNQPQHF
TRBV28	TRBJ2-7	CASSFWGTGATYEQYF